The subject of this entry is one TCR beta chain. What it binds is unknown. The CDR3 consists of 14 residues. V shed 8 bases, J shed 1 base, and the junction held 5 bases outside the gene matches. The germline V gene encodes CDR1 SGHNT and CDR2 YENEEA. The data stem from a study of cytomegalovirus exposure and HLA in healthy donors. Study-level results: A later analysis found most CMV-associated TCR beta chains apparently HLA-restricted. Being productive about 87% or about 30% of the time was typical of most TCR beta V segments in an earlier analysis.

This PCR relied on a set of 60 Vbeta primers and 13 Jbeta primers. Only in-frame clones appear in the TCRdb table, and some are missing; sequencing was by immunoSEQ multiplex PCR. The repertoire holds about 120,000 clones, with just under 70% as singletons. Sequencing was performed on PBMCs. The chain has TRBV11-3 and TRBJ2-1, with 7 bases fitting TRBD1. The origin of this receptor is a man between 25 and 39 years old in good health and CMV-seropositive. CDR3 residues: CASSTGASYNEQFF. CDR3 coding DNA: TGTGCCAGCTCAACAGGGGCATCCTACAATGAGCAGTTCTTC.